The rows below give T cell receptor beta chains drawn from one sample of a study of shared clonotypes between healthy human individuals. Generated by immunoSEQ multiplex PCR, the TCRdb table keeps only in-frame clones and is missing some. The sample has about 690,000 clones; 90% are singletons. Sequencing was done on a sample of memory CD8+ T cells from PBMCs. The receptors come from a man younger than 35 in good health. Some clones in this sample may be carry-over from other donors' samples. Both conserved end residues are part of each CDR3. Fields, in order: D gene, J gene, clone size, V gene, CDR3 protein, CDR3 DNA. D genes are given only for firm matches. Clone size is not always given. Where it is, it says once, few, many or a class for expanded clones.

-	TRBJ2-7	-	TRBV6-1	CASRGPFVNGEQYF	TGTGCCAGCAGGGGTCCTTTTGTTAATGGCGAGCAGTACTTC
-	TRBJ2-7	-	TRBV28	CASRDYEQYF	TGTGCCAGCAGGGACTACGAGCAGTACTTC
-	TRBJ2-7	-	TRBV28	CASMPTANYEQYF	TGTGCCAGCATGCCCACGGCCAACTACGAGCAGTACTTC
TRBD1	TRBJ1-2	once	TRBV4-3	CASSPLQYSGTVYGYTF	TGCGCCAGCAGCCCCCTACAATACTCCGGGACAGTCTATGGCTACACCTTC
-	TRBJ2-1	-	TRBV7-3	CASSLGHPYNEQFF	TGTGCCAGCAGCTTAGGTCACCCATACAATGAGCAGTTCTTC
TRBD2	TRBJ2-1	-	TRBV7-3	CASSSSGTSGIDEQFF	TGTGCCAGCAGCTCCTCCGGGACTAGCGGGATCGATGAGCAGTTCTTC
-	TRBJ1-2	once	TRBV7-8	CASSSIGARDGYTF	TGTGCCAGCAGTTCCATAGGGGCCCGGGATGGCTACACCTTC
TRBD1	TRBJ1-2	-	TRBV28	CASTPRTGLLRGDGYTF	TGTGCCAGCACTCCCCGGACAGGACTACTCCGAGGTGATGGCTACACCTTC
TRBD2	TRBJ2-5	-	TRBV7-3	CASSLSGRRNKTQYF	TGTGCCAGCAGCTTGAGCGGGAGGAGGAATAAGACCCAGTACTTC
-	TRBJ2-7	-	TRBV28	CASSLRSSESYSYEQYF	TGTGCCAGCAGTTTAAGATCTAGCGAGAGCTACTCCTACGAGCAGTACTTC
-	TRBJ2-5	-	TRBV27	CASSLYYGETQYF	TGTGCCAGCAGTTTATATTACGGGGAGACCCAGTACTTC
TRBD2	TRBJ2-7	-	TRBV6-5	CASSPTSGRRHEQYF	TGTGCCAGCAGTCCGACTAGCGGGAGGAGGCACGAGCAGTACTTC
-	TRBJ2-5	-	TRBV9	CASSVDDSGQETQYF	TGTGCCAGCAGCGTAGACGATAGCGGCCAAGAGACCCAGTACTTC
-	TRBJ2-7	-	TRBV2	CASSESWALYEQYF	TGTGCCAGCAGTGAATCATGGGCGTTGTACGAGCAGTACTTC
-	TRBJ1-6	once	TRBV25-1	CASSRTAYNSPLHF	TGTGCCAGCAGCCGAACAGCCTATAATTCACCCCTCCACTTT
-	TRBJ2-2	-	TRBV6-6	CASSYGTANTGELFF	TGTGCCAGCAGTTACGGGACTGCGAACACCGGGGAGCTGTTTTTT
-	TRBJ2-1	-	TRBV7-9	CASSPKGQHYNEQFF	TGTGCCAGCAGCCCTAAAGGACAACACTACAATGAGCAGTTCTTC
TRBD2	TRBJ2-7	-	TRBV11-2	CASRGEGSYEQYF	TGTGCCAGCAGGGGGGAGGGCTCCTACGAGCAGTACTTC
-	TRBJ2-7	-	TRBV14	CASSQGPLTGSYEQYF	TGTGCCAGCAGCCAAGGGCCCCTGACAGGATCCTACGAGCAGTACTTC
-	TRBJ1-2	once	TRBV7-9	CASSASGDRHNYGYTF	TGTGCCAGCAGCGCCTCTGGGGACCGCCACAACTATGGCTACACCTTC
-	TRBJ1-1	once	TRBV7-8	CASSLGDGDYTEAFF	TGTGCCAGCAGCTTGGGGGATGGGGACTACACTGAAGCTTTCTTT
-	TRBJ1-1	-	TRBV9	CASSAFHRDTEAFF	TGTGCCAGCAGCGCCTTCCATAGGGACACTGAAGCTTTCTTT
-	TRBJ1-4	-	TRBV9	CASSTTGATNEKLFF	TGTGCCAGCTCTACGACCGGAGCAACTAATGAAAAACTGTTTTTT
TRBD2	TRBJ2-7	-	TRBV11-2	CASSLELAGGFLPYEQYF	TGTGCCAGCAGCTTAGAGCTAGCGGGAGGGTTCCTCCCCTACGAGCAGTACTTC
TRBD1	TRBJ1-1	-	TRBV7-6	CASSSKGGQVDTEAFF	TGTGCCAGCAGCTCAAAGGGGGGACAGGTCGACACTGAAGCTTTCTTT
TRBD2	TRBJ2-3	-	TRBV5-6	CASSLETSGRFRTQYF	TGTGCCAGCAGCTTGGAGACTAGCGGGAGATTCCGTACGCAGTATTTT
-	TRBJ2-1	once	TRBV7-2	CASSAGISSYNEQFF	TGTGCCAGCAGCGCAGGTATTAGCTCCTACAATGAGCAGTTCTTC
-	TRBJ1-2	-	TRBV25-1	CASCLASCGYGYTF	TGTGCCAGTTGTCTCGCCTCTTGCGGCTATGGCTACACCTTC
-	TRBJ2-2	-	TRBV2	CASRAVETLNTGELFF	TGTGCCAGCAGAGCCGTGGAAACCTTGAACACCGGGGAGCTGTTTTTT
-	TRBJ2-7	-	TRBV7-7	CASSDRPNYEQYF	TGTGCCAGCAGTGATCGGCCCAACTACGAGCAGTACTTC
-	TRBJ2-2	-	TRBV6-5	CASSIQGNTGELFF	TGTGCCAGCAGTATACAGGGGAACACCGGGGAGCTGTTTTTT
TRBD1	TRBJ2-7	once	TRBV5-5	CASSLYRGDYEQYF	TGTGCCAGCAGCTTGTACAGGGGTGACTACGAGCAGTACTTC
-	TRBJ2-7	-	TRBV9	CASSVGWGVGVDEQYF	TGTGCCAGCAGCGTAGGTTGGGGGGTCGGGGTAGACGAGCAGTACTTC
-	TRBJ2-7	once	TRBV2	CASTRRPYEQYF	TGTGCCAGCACCCGCCGACCCTACGAGCAGTACTTC
-	TRBJ1-1	-	TRBV11-1	CASSFGPSRALANTEAFF	TGTGCCAGCAGCTTTGGACCATCTAGGGCCCTTGCGAACACTGAAGCTTTCTTT
TRBD1	TRBJ2-3	few	TRBV2	CASSDVTGSPDTQYF	TGTGCCAGCAGTGATGTGACAGGGAGCCCAGATACGCAGTATTTT
-	TRBJ1-3	-	TRBV11-3	CASSLGTYESGDSGNTIYF	TGTGCCAGCAGCTTAGGGACTTACGAAAGCGGGGACTCTGGAAACACCATATATTTT
-	TRBJ2-7	-	TRBV27	CASSSSGSSYEQYF	TGTGCCAGCAGTTCGAGCGGTAGCTCCTACGAGCAGTACTTC
-	TRBJ2-7	-	TRBV4-1	CASSQADGRAEQYF	TGCGCCAGCAGCCAAGCCGATGGCAGGGCCGAGCAGTACTTC
-	TRBJ2-6	-	TRBV6-1	CASSGPSAPRGANVLTF	TGTGCCAGCAGTGGCCCGAGCGCTCCCCGGGGGGCCAACGTCCTGACTTTC
TRBD2	TRBJ2-1	-	TRBV27	CASSLLAGIYNEQFF	TGTGCCAGCAGTCTGCTAGCGGGTATTTACAATGAGCAGTTCTTC
TRBD1	TRBJ2-2	-	TRBV28	CASSHRGSLNTGELFF	TGTGCCAGCAGCCACAGGGGTTCCTTGAACACCGGGGAGCTGTTTTTT
TRBD1	TRBJ2-5	-	TRBV27	CASSDRTGGLQETQYF	TGTGCCAGCAGTGATCGGACAGGGGGACTCCAAGAGACCCAGTACTTC
-	TRBJ2-7	-	TRBV18	CASSPLGVYEQYF	TGTGCCAGCTCACCATTAGGGGTGTACGAGCAGTACTTT
-	TRBJ2-7	-	TRBV11-2	CASSLVAGLAKYEQYF	TGTGCCAGCAGCTTAGTTGCCGGGCTAGCGAAATACGAGCAGTACTTC
TRBD2	TRBJ2-3	few	TRBV28	CASSTPGSGRHTDTQYF	TGTGCCAGCAGCACCCCGGGGAGCGGGAGGCATACAGATACGCAGTATTTT
-	TRBJ2-2	-	TRBV6-5	CASSYQLGAGELFF	TGTGCCAGCAGTTACCAACTAGGGGCCGGGGAGCTGTTTTTT
TRBD2	TRBJ2-1	-	TRBV7-9	CASSLTSGRQNEQFF	TGTGCCAGCAGCTTGACTAGCGGGAGACAGAATGAGCAGTTCTTC
TRBD1	TRBJ2-3	-	TRBV7-9	CASSPRTGRTTDTQYF	TGTGCCAGCAGCCCGAGGACAGGGAGAACCACAGATACGCAGTATTTT
-	TRBJ2-7	-	TRBV10-3	CATSNEWGEQYF	TGTGCCACCTCTAACGAGTGGGGCGAGCAGTACTTC
-	TRBJ1-1	-	TRBV25-1	CASSGTGPALGNTEAFF	TGTGCCAGCAGTGGCACAGGCCCCGCGCTGGGGAACACTGAAGCTTTCTTT
TRBD2	TRBJ2-3	once	TRBV2	CASSFSGVRVSDTQYF	TGTGCTAGCAGTTTTAGCGGGGTAAGAGTATCAGATACGCAGTATTTT
TRBD2	TRBJ2-1	-	TRBV27	CASSLYGGTSGSHEQFF	TGTGCCAGCAGTTTATACGGCGGGACTAGCGGGAGTCATGAGCAGTTCTTC
-	TRBJ1-1	once	TRBV5-8	CASSLGLSRRTWAMNTEAFF	TGTGCCAGCAGCTTGGGTCTGAGCCGGCGGACTTGGGCCATGAACACTGAAGCTTTCTTT
-	TRBJ1-6	-	TRBV27	CASSLSGAPLHF	TGTGCCAGCAGTTTATCGGGAGCACCCCTCCACTTT
-	TRBJ2-6	once	TRBV7-9	CASSHQGSYGANVLTF	TGTGCCAGCAGTCACCAGGGGAGCTACGGGGCCAACGTCCTGACTTTC
TRBD2	TRBJ2-1	-	TRBV13	CASSSTSGPHTYNEQFF	TGTGCCAGCAGCAGTACTAGCGGGCCACATACCTACAATGAGCAGTTCTTC